These 21 T cell receptor beta chains were sequenced from one sample in a study of Tregs in tolerant kidney transplant recipients. Sequencing used immunoSEQ multiplex PCR; TCRdb keeps in-frame clones, though not all of them. This table has about 87,000 clones, under 95% appearing once. The material was CD4+ T cells from blood, obtained before the transplant. The receptors originated from a human donor who received a combined kidney and bone marrow transplant.

The chain uses TRBV6-6 and TRBJ2-5, with 10 nucleotides matching TRBD2. The CDR3 has 16 residues. The germline gives CDR1 MNHNY, CDR2 SVGAGI (reference sequence). V lost 6 bases to trimming and J lost 1 base; unmatched junction nucleotides: 8. The CDR3 here is CASRLRTSGTQETQYF. The CDR3 DNA is TGTGCCAGCAGACTCAGGACTAGCGGCACCCAAGAGACCCAGTACTTC.

The J gene is TRBJ1-2, the V gene TRBV14; D is unresolved. The CDR3 runs to 15 residues. Germline CDR1 SGHDN, CDR2 FVKESK. V was shortened by 2 bases and J by 6 bases, with 16 bases between the two germline ends. In DNA, the CDR3 is TGTGCCAGCAGCCAAATGAACCGGGGTACCGATGGCTACACCTTC. This gives the protein CASSQMNRGTDGYTF. The variable domain in full, completed from reference TRBV14 and TRBJ1-2, reads EAGVTQFPSHSVIEKGQTVTLRCDPISGHDNLYWYRRVMGKEIKFLLHFVKESKQDESGMPNNRFLAERTGGTYSTLKVQPAELEDSGVYFCASSQMNRGTDGYTFGSGTRLTVV.

This rearrangement joins TRBV9 to TRBJ1-2; TRBD1 matches 8 bases. With 6 bases clipped from V and 5 bases from J, the junction kept 9 bases outside the gene matches. CDR3 size: 14 residues. Germline V gene lookup returns CDR1 SGDLS and CDR2 YYNGEE. The CDR3 sequence is CASTFGQGVYGYTF. For the CDR3, the DNA is TGTGCCAGCACCTTCGGACAGGGCGTGTATGGCTACACCTTC.

The chain is built from TRBV6-5 and TRBJ2-5; 8 nucleotides align to TRBD1. Germline V gives CDR1 MNHEY, CDR2 SVGAGI. This CDR3 comprises 12 residues. With 5 bases clipped from V and 5 bases from J, the junction kept 1 base outside the gene matches. The DNA for the CDR3 is TGTGCCAGCAGTCGACAGGGGGAGACCCAGTACTTC. Encoded protein: CASSRQGETQYF.

V is TRBV4-2 and J is TRBJ2-1, with 11 bases identical to TRBD2. CDR3 length: 19 residues. The junction had 10 bases not matched to a gene; V was cut back by 3 bases and J by 0 bases. Germline V lookup: CDR1 LGHNA, CDR2 YNFKEQ. The CDR3 region has the DNA TGTGCCAGCAGCCAGGTAACTAGCGGGGGCCTGAGCTCCTACAATGAGCAGTTCTTC. Translated: CASSQVTSGGLSSYNEQFF.

This rearrangement joins TRBV7-9 to TRBJ1-2; 12 bases are a match to TRBD1. Germline-derived CDR1 and CDR2 are SEHNR and FQNEAQ (reference sequence). The CDR3 runs to 16 residues. Trimming cost V 5 bases and J 7 bases; bases outside gene matches: 11. The DNA of the CDR3 is TGTGCCAGCAGCCCAGCTCGGGACAGGGGGCCAGGTGGCTACACCTTC. Translation: CASSPARDRGPGGYTF.

The chain carries TRBV5-1 and TRBJ1-2, with 9 bases aligning to TRBD1. The CDR3 spans 16 residues. V lost 4 bases to trimming and J lost 5 bases; unmatched junction nucleotides: 12. The germline gives CDR1 SGHRS, CDR2 YFSETQ. The CDR3 DNA sequence: TGCGCCAGCAGCCCCATCAGGGGACAGGGCCAGTATGGCTACACCTTC. It translates to CASSPIRGQGQYGYTF.

This chain connects TRBV18 to TRBJ2-7, with no clear D. Germline V gives CDR1 KGHSH, CDR2 LQKENI. This CDR3 spans 14 amino acids. V lost 2 bases and J 0 bases, leaving 8 bases between the germline ends. The CDR3 loop reads CASSPTGPSYEQYF. The CDR3 DNA reads as TGTGCCAGCTCACCAACCGGTCCCTCCTACGAGCAGTACTTC.

The chain recombines TRBV5-5 with TRBJ1-2, with D unresolved. V lost 0 bases and J lost 8, with 17 bases in between. This CDR3 is 15 amino acids long. Germline V CDR1 and CDR2: SGHKS, YYEKEE (reference sequence). The CDR3 is CASSLVADLTMGYTF. CDR3 DNA: TGTGCCAGCAGCTTGGTTGCAGATCTAACTATGGGCTACACCTTC.

The V gene is TRBV6-5, the J gene TRBJ2-7; 7 bases are shared with TRBD1. J gave up 9 bases and V 2 bases, and 4 bases lay outside the gene matches. The CDR3 has 12 residues. CDR1 is MNHEY, CDR2 SVGAGI, per germline. The CDR3 DNA reads as TGTGCCAGCAGTTACGAGGGGGCCAGGCAGTACTTC. This sequence encodes CASSYEGARQYF.

V is TRBV4-2 and J is TRBJ1-1; a possible D gene is TRBD1 (5 bases). Germline CDR1 reads LGHNA; CDR2 reads YNFKEQ. This CDR3 has 15 residues. V gave up 0 bases and J gave up 5 bases, with 13 bases separating them. CDR3: CASSQDRGGWTEAFF. The CDR3 region has the DNA TGTGCCAGCAGCCAAGACCGGGGGGGTTGGACTGAAGCTTTCTTT.

V is TRBV4-2 and J is TRBJ1-4; no clear D. The CDR3 runs to 13 residues. The V gene lost 3 bases and the J gene lost 8 bases, with 10 bases spanning the gap. Germline V gene data show CDR1 as LGHNA and CDR2 as YNFKEQ. The CDR3 DNA is TGTGCCAGCAGCCAGGGAGTCGGGGAAAAACTGTTTTTT. It encodes CASSQGVGEKLFF.

The chain combines TRBV7-9 with TRBJ1-4; 7 nucleotides align to TRBD1. Losses at the gene ends were 3 bases for V and 4 bases for J; bases not matched to a gene: 2. Germline loops: CDR1 SEHNR, CDR2 FQNEAQ (reference sequence). The CDR3 covers 14 residues. The CDR3 bases are TGTGCCAGCAGCTTGGGACAGAATAATGAAAAACTGTTTTTT. Amino acids: CASSLGQNNEKLFF.

The chain employs TRBV5-1 and TRBJ2-7; D perhaps matches TRBD2 (6 bases). This CDR3 is 14 amino acids long. Per germline, CDR1 SGHRS and CDR2 YFSETQ. The V and J ends lost 3 bases and 3 bases respectively, with 13 bases between them. CDR3: CASSWRDPGYEQYF. CDR3 nucleotide sequence: TGCGCCAGCAGCTGGAGGGACCCAGGCTACGAGCAGTACTTC.

The CDR3 loop is CASSDSQTGGQPQHF. CDR3 coding DNA: TGTGCCAGCAGTGACTCCCAGACAGGGGGACAGCCCCAGCATTTT. The chain recombines TRBV6-4 with TRBJ1-5; the match to TRBD1 covers 9 bases. V gave up 0 bases and J gave up 7 bases; unmatched junction bases: 4. This CDR3 is built from 15 residues. Germline values: CDR1 MRHNA, CDR2 SNTAGT.

The chain links TRBV7-2 to TRBJ2-7; D gene ambiguous. Germline-derived CDR1 and CDR2 are SGHTA and FQGNSA. The CDR3 runs 12 residues. Deletions cut 5 bases from V and 5 bases from J, with 10 bases between. The CDR3 DNA is TGTGCCAGCAGCACGAACTACCACGAGCAGTACTTC. Translating it yields CASSTNYHEQYF. The variable domain in full, with the rest retrieved from reference TRBV7-2 and TRBJ2-7, is GAGVSQSPSNKVTEKGKDVELRCDPISGHTALYWYRQSLGQGLEFLIYFQGNSAPDKSGLPSDRFSAERTGGSVSTLTIQRTQQEDSAVYLCASSTNYHEQYFGPGTRLTVT.

V gene TRBV10-3 combines with J gene TRBJ2-2; TRBD2 agrees at 10 bases. Trimming cost V 7 bases and J 5 bases; bases outside gene matches: 13. Germline V CDR1 and CDR2: ENHRY, SYGVKD. The CDR3 totals 17 residues. CDR3 nucleotides: TGTGCCATCAAAGTGGCTAGCGGGGGAGGTCGTACCGGGGAGCTGTTTTTT. It codes for CAIKVASGGGRTGELFF.

The chain combines TRBV28 with TRBJ2-3; 8 bases line up with TRBD2. The CDR3 has 15 residues. The V and J ends lost 3 bases and 3 bases, in that order; junction bases with no gene match: 5. Germline assignment: CDR1 MDHEN and CDR2 SYDVKM. In nucleotides, the CDR3 is TGTGCCAGCAGTTTGGGGGGACTAGAGACAGATACGCAGTATTTT. Protein sequence: CASSLGGLETDTQYF.

CDR3 region: CASSSRGVDIQYF. The CDR3 DNA sequence: TGTGCCAGCAGCTCCAGGGGAGTAGACATTCAGTACTTC. This chain connects TRBV5-4 to TRBJ2-4; perhaps TRBD1 as D (6 bases). The CDR3 is 13 amino acids. With 3 bases removed from V and 8 bases from J, the gap between germline ends came to 12 bases. Germline V lookup: CDR1 SGHNT, CDR2 YYREEE (reference sequence).

The rearrangement uses TRBV2 and TRBJ2-2, with 7 nucleotides matching TRBD2. Trimming at V came to 5 bases and at J to 8 bases, leaving 14 bases not matched to a gene. CDR1 and CDR2 (germline): SNHLY, FYNNEI. The CDR3 is 16 amino acids. CDR3 sequence reads: CASSPRDYPLGGELFF. CDR3 coding DNA: TGTGCCAGCAGTCCCCGGGACTACCCCCTGGGGGGGGAGCTGTTTTTT.

V gene TRBV18 combines with J gene TRBJ1-2; 9 bases agree with TRBD1. Per germline, CDR1 KGHSH and CDR2 LQKENI. This CDR3 has 16 amino acids. V lost 6 bases, J lost 8 bases, and 16 bases stayed unmatched. CDR3 sequence: CASSPAPSGTGLGYTF. CDR3 DNA sequence: TGTGCCAGCTCGCCAGCCCCATCCGGGACAGGGCTCGGCTACACCTTC.